This T cell receptor (beta chain) was sequenced for a study of blood T cell repertoires in COVID-19 (dated by TCRdb to about 2020). The study in broad terms: Samples covering the acute and convalescent phases of COVID-19 were provided by collaborators in the United States, Italy and Spain. The prospective study material was composed of cDNA or gDNA derived from T cells, B-cell-depleted T cells, or PBMCs. Deeply sampled blood TCRbeta repertoires from subjects exposed to, actively infected with, or recovered from COVID-19 were included in the dataset. A freely available public database, intended as a resource for researchers studying the immune response to SARS-CoV-2, is where the repertoires were released. Samples came from the ongoing ImmuneRACE study (first 160 participants) plus 1,254 subjects from 6 global collaborators. Sample metadata almost always included a de-identified subject ID, COVID-19 status, age in years and sex. Where available, HLA class I and class II types were obtained from metadata supplied by the sample provider rather than from assay-based typing.

TCRbeta CDR3 regions were amplified from genomic DNA using the immunoSEQ Assay, a bias-controlled multiplex PCR. In the source study's methods: The number of nucleated cells in each sample was estimated by amplification of reference gene primers within the assay. Sequence reads were collapsed and filtered to measure the absolute abundance of every unique TCRbeta CDR3 rearrangement. For each sample, productive Simpson clonality was calculated as the square root of Simpson's diversity index across productive rearrangements. This is the immuneACCESS table as TCRdb keeps it, with only in-frame sequences that have V and J called. A part of the clones is gone; compared with another copy, unresolved V genes explain less than half, and the rest is unexplained. The DNA gave D and trimming, while V, J and clone size come from that table. This sample is represented by over 300,000 clones; about nine tenths of them were singletons. The biggest ten clones account for 8% to 13% of the sample.

Participants in the prospective study were enrolled through a virtual design, were aged roughly 18 to 90 years, and lived in approximately 25 United States geographic areas. Cohort assignment in the prospective study relied on participant-reported clinical history from a screening survey and a study questionnaire. ImmuneRACE Cohort 3 recovered participants were defined by two consecutive negative NP/OP PCR tests, healthcare professional clearance, or symptom resolution. Each participant in the prospective study had whole blood, serum and a nasopharyngeal or oropharyngeal swab collected by mobile phlebotomists. Prospective study participants could optionally give additional blood draws and questionnaires over an approximately 2-month period. Before DNA extraction, prospective study blood samples were shipped either frozen or at room temperature. On the study overall, not on this receptor specifically: The amount of clinical and demographic metadata varied by source and participant and was provided uncurated.

The V and J ends are trimmed by 7 bases and 0 bases, leaving 17 bases between them. The CDR3 goes from the cysteine to the phenylalanine over 16 residues. Only the CDR3 portion is preserved as DNA: 48 bases, with reading frame beginning at the first base. CDR1 and CDR2 were assigned from the germline V gene as KGHDR and SFDVKD. Regarding this clone: The clone's antigen remains unknown. No per-base quality is available; no much larger clone lies one base away.

Material: PBMCs or T cells enriched from blood (not recorded which). This TCR was sampled from a woman aged 18-29 years who had recovered from COVID-19. The chain was built from TRBV24-1 and TRBJ1-2; a tentative D call is TRBD1 (6 bases match). The CDR3 amino acid sequence is: CATSGTWTAPNYGYTF. The sequenced DNA: TGTGCCACCAGCGGAACCTGGACAGCTCCTAACTATGGCTACACCTTC.